This T cell receptor beta chain originates from a study of T cell changes during pregnancy in multiple sclerosis. The CDR3 totals 13 residues. CDR1 is MNHNS and CDR2 is SASEGT in the germline V gene. V gave up 6 bases and J gave up 7 bases; unmatched junction bases: 6. Sequenced by immunoSEQ multiplex PCR; TCRdb stores in-frame clones only, minus some. The sample has 40,000 to 50,000 clones, less than 95% seen once; the top ten hold less than 0.4%. Material: CD4+ T cells from peripheral blood mononuclear cells, obtained in the third trimester of pregnancy. This sequence was found in a female donor with multiple sclerosis, enrolled in a pregnancy study. V is TRBV6-1 and J is TRBJ2-1; 7 bases line up with TRBD1. The CDR3 protein is CASSQTGRNEQFF. In DNA, the CDR3 is TGTGCCAGCAGCCAGACAGGGAGAAATGAGCAGTTCTTC.